This section outlines one TCR beta chain sequence together with its context. What it binds is unknown. Researchers ran the PCR with 60 Vbeta and 13 Jbeta primers. The method was immunoSEQ multiplex PCR; TCRdb's version includes in-frame clones alone and lacks a portion of them. The sample has about 85,000 clones; roughly three fifths are singletons. The entry originates in a study of cytomegalovirus exposure and HLA in healthy donors. Study observations and caveats: Solely CMV serostatus was available to characterize immune exposure. Cytomegalovirus status was reportedly diagnosed by the classifier with high specificity and sensitivity. V segments that were indistinguishable, TRBV6-2 and TRBV6-3 among them, were omitted from analysis.

Healthy bone marrow donors made up the donor group. The V end was cut by 5 bases, the J end by 9 bases, with 8 bases between. This CDR3 is built from 12 residues. The germline V gene has CDR1 SEHNR and CDR2 FQNEAQ (reference sequence). The rearrangement uses TRBV7-9 and TRBJ1-6; D possibly corresponds to TRBD1 (6 bases). The specimen sequenced was PBMCs. The TCR comes from a man younger than 45 in good health and CMV-seronegative. The CDR3 region is CASSTGSSPLHF. The CDR3 bases are TGTGCCAGCAGCACAGGGAGTTCACCCCTCCACTTT.